This T cell receptor beta chain was sequenced for a study of radiation and T cells in renal cell carcinoma. The CDR3 runs to 18 residues. V was pared by 2 bases and J by 7 bases, with 21 bases between. The germline gives CDR1 ENHRY, CDR2 SYGVKD. The time point: blood 4 weeks post-SBRT, at nephrectomy. Specified treatment: 15 Gy SBRT to primary tumor, nephrectomy 4 weeks later. Generated by immunoSEQ multiplex PCR, the TCRdb table keeps only in-frame clones and is missing some. Found here are 140,000 or so clones, approximately 86% of them singletons; the top ten hold 15% to 20%. V is TRBV10-3 and J is TRBJ1-6; D might be TRBD1 (5 bases). The receptor comes from a woman aged 50 to 60 with renal cell carcinoma. The sequencing here drew on blood, taken from a patient whose treatment included radiotherapy and nephrectomy. CDR3 DNA: TGTGCCATCAGTGAGAGTTTGATAGGGGTTGTAAAGAATTCACCCCTCCACTTT. Protein: CAISESLIGVVKNSPLHF.